These T cell receptor beta chains were read from a single sample in a study of cytomegalovirus exposure and HLA in healthy donors. Using immunoSEQ multiplex PCR, the repertoire was profiled, and TCRdb retains in-frame clones only, with some absent. The sample shows approximately 89,000 clones, approximately 81% of them seen only once. Sequenced material: PBMCs. These receptors came from a man between 35 and 55 years old in good health and CMV-seropositive. The CDR3 runs from the conserved cysteine through the conserved F or W. D genes are given only for firm matches. Clone size appears in some rows only: once, few, many, or a class for an expanded clone.

>TRBD2|TRBJ2-4|.|TRBV5-6|18
CASSKPGLAGLAKNIQYF
TGTGCCAGCTCTAAACCGGGACTAGCGGGATTAGCCAAAAACATTCAGTACTTC
>TRBD2|TRBJ2-7|.|TRBV19|15
CASSISGISGNEQYF
TGTGCCAGTAGTATCTCAGGGATTAGCGGGAACGAGCAGTACTTC
>TRBD2|TRBJ2-1|few|TRBV7-3|15
CASSPRGGSHNEQFF
TGTGCCAGCAGCCCCAGAGGCGGGAGTCATAATGAGCAGTTCTTC
>TRBD2|TRBJ2-2|.|TRBV12-5|16
CASGGPGLAGVGELFF
TGTGCTAGTGGCGGACCGGGACTAGCGGGAGTTGGGGAGCTGTTTTTT
>TRBD1|TRBJ1-4|.|TRBV9|14
CASSPGQGTEKLFF
TGTGCCAGCAGCCCGGGACAGGGAACAGAAAAACTGTTTTTT
>TRBD1|TRBJ2-7|.|TRBV28|14
CASSPGTGGFEQYF
TGTGCCAGCAGCCCCGGGACAGGGGGGTTCGAGCAGTACTTC
>TRBD1|TRBJ1-2|few|TRBV4-1|15
CASSQDRGQAGGYTF
TGCGCCAGCAGCCAAGATAGAGGACAGGCGGGTGGCTACACCTTC
>.|TRBJ2-5|.|TRBV19|16
CASSIDPAGVQETQYF
TGTGCCAGTAGTATAGACCCCGCAGGGGTGCAAGAGACCCAGTACTTC
>TRBD2|TRBJ2-1|.|TRBV9|18
CASSVGLAGGNGYNEQFF
TGTGCCAGCAGCGTAGGCCTAGCGGGAGGGAACGGATACAATGAGCAGTTCTTC
>TRBD1|TRBJ1-2|few|TRBV29-1|14
CSVGRQGTNYGYTF
TGCAGCGTGGGAAGACAGGGGACCAACTATGGCTACACCTTC
>.|TRBJ1-1|few|TRBV6-5|11
CASSYGSEAFF
TGTGCCAGCAGTTACGGCTCTGAAGCTTTCTTT
>TRBD1|TRBJ1-3|.|TRBV5-4|15
CASSLPGGQGNTIYF
TGTGCCAGCAGCCTCCCAGGGGGACAGGGAAACACCATATATTTT
>TRBD2|TRBJ2-5|.|TRBV6-5|15
CASSYEAGGRETQYF
TGTGCCAGCAGTTACGAGGCGGGGGGCAGGGAGACCCAGTACTTC
>.|TRBJ1-6|.|TRBV7-6|15
CASSLGSSYNSPLHF
TGTGCCAGCAGCTTGGGGAGCTCCTATAATTCACCCCTCCACTTT
>TRBD2|TRBJ2-5|.|TRBV28|16
CASSYTLAGVEETQYF
TGTGCCAGCAGTTACACACTAGCGGGAGTCGAAGAGACCCAGTACTTC
>.|TRBJ2-3|.|TRBV7-8|18
CASSSVSGVTTSTDTQYF
TGTGCCAGCAGCTCCGTTTCGGGGGTAACCACTTCCACAGATACGCAGTATTTT